A selection of T cell receptor beta chains follows, all from one sample in a study of CD8 T cells in ankylosing spondylitis. Via MiXCR, TCRdb re-called the 5' RACE reads, giving one row per CDR3 protein. The sample gives more than 500,000 distinct CDR3 sequences, roughly 5% of which show up once; 3% to 4.5% is in the top ten. The sample consisted of blood, either unsorted or a sorted T cell fraction (not recorded which). Every receptor here comes from a male donor with ankylosing spondylitis. Both conserved end residues are part of each CDR3. The D gene is left open where the match is weak. Size tells how often a clone was seen (once, few, many) or the class of an expanded clone, and some rows leave it out.

v_call: TRBV28; clone_size: few; d_call: .; j_call: TRBJ1-4; cdr3_nt: TGTGCCAGCAGTTTCAGCGAGGAAAAACTGTTTTTT; cdr3_aa: CASSFSEEKLFF
v_call: TRBV18; clone_size: .; d_call: TRBD2; j_call: TRBJ2-5; cdr3_nt: TGTGCCAGCTCACTCGGTGGAGCGGGAGATTTGGAGACCCAGTACTTC; cdr3_aa: CASSLGGAGDLETQYF
v_call: TRBV12-3/TRBV12-4; clone_size: many; d_call: .; j_call: TRBJ1-5; cdr3_nt: TGTGCCAGCAGTCTAGGTCAAACGGGTCAGCCCCAGCATTTT; cdr3_aa: CASSLGQTGQPQHF
v_call: TRBV7-9; clone_size: many; d_call: .; j_call: TRBJ1-2; cdr3_nt: TGTGCCAGCAAAAATCCCCGGGGGAATGGCTACACCTTC; cdr3_aa: CASKNPRGNGYTF
v_call: TRBV20-1; clone_size: .; d_call: .; j_call: TRBJ1-4; cdr3_nt: TGCAGTGCTAGTCTCGCCTCAACCTTTAATGAAAAACTGTTTTTT; cdr3_aa: CSASLASTFNEKLFF
v_call: TRBV20-1; clone_size: many; d_call: .; j_call: TRBJ1-1; cdr3_nt: TGCAGTGCCGACCTATATGGGACCGTCAAGCCTCTGAACACTGAAGCTTTCTTT; cdr3_aa: CSADLYGTVKPLNTEAFF
v_call: TRBV20-1; clone_size: many; d_call: .; j_call: TRBJ1-1; cdr3_nt: TGCAGTGCTCCAGTACAGGGCCCGTTCACTGAAGCTTTCTTT; cdr3_aa: CSAPVQGPFTEAFF
v_call: TRBV5-1; clone_size: many; d_call: .; j_call: TRBJ2-7; cdr3_nt: TGCGCCAGCAGCCCGACAGTCTACGAGCAGTACTTC; cdr3_aa: CASSPTVYEQYF
v_call: TRBV29-1; clone_size: many; d_call: .; j_call: TRBJ1-1; cdr3_nt: TGCAGCGCGGGCGCACAGGGTGAAGCTTTCTTT; cdr3_aa: CSAGAQGEAFF
v_call: TRBV6-1; clone_size: many; d_call: TRBD1; j_call: TRBJ2-7; cdr3_nt: TGTGCCAGCAGTCTTACACGGGACAGAGCCTACGAGCAGTACTTC; cdr3_aa: CASSLTRDRAYEQYF
v_call: TRBV7-9; clone_size: many; d_call: TRBD1; j_call: TRBJ1-2; cdr3_nt: TGTGCCAGCAGCTTCGCCCCGTGGGACAGGGACTACTATGGCTACACCTTC; cdr3_aa: CASSFAPWDRDYYGYTF
v_call: TRBV20-1; clone_size: many; d_call: TRBD2; j_call: TRBJ2-1; cdr3_nt: TGCAGTGCTAGAGGGACTAGCGGGGCCTACAATGAGCAGTTCTTC; cdr3_aa: CSARGTSGAYNEQFF
v_call: TRBV29-1; clone_size: many; d_call: TRBD1; j_call: TRBJ1-1; cdr3_nt: TGCAGCGTAAAGCGGACAGGGGCGCGGGAAGCTTTCTTT; cdr3_aa: CSVKRTGAREAFF
v_call: TRBV13; clone_size: many; d_call: TRBD2; j_call: TRBJ2-3; cdr3_nt: TGTGCCAGCAGCCCCCGACTAGCGGGGGCCAGGGATACGCAGTATTTT; cdr3_aa: CASSPRLAGARDTQYF
v_call: TRBV6-1; clone_size: many; d_call: .; j_call: TRBJ1-1; cdr3_nt: TGTGCCAGCATCCCCGCCGATCGGGACACTGAAGCTTTCTTT; cdr3_aa: CASIPADRDTEAFF
v_call: TRBV6-5; clone_size: few; d_call: .; j_call: TRBJ2-3; cdr3_nt: TGTGCCAGCAGTTTATCGACAGTCTCGGATACGCAGTATTTT; cdr3_aa: CASSLSTVSDTQYF
v_call: TRBV2; clone_size: many; d_call: .; j_call: TRBJ1-1; cdr3_nt: TGTGCCAGCAGTCGGGACACGAACACTGAAGCTTTCTTT; cdr3_aa: CASSRDTNTEAFF
v_call: TRBV27; clone_size: .; d_call: TRBD2; j_call: TRBJ2-2; cdr3_nt: TGTGCCAGCAGTTTAACACTACCGACTAGCGGGAGCACCGGGGAGCTGTTTTTT; cdr3_aa: CASSLTLPTSGSTGELFF
v_call: TRBV28; clone_size: many; d_call: .; j_call: TRBJ1-1; cdr3_nt: TGTGCCAGCAGCCTACCAAGCGGCAGGGCGGACACTGAAGCTTTCTTT; cdr3_aa: CASSLPSGRADTEAFF
v_call: TRBV12-3/TRBV12-4; clone_size: many; d_call: .; j_call: TRBJ1-2; cdr3_nt: TGTGCCAGCAGTTTAGGGGACCCCTCTAACTATGGCTACACCTTC; cdr3_aa: CASSLGDPSNYGYTF
v_call: TRBV20-1; clone_size: .; d_call: .; j_call: TRBJ1-1; cdr3_nt: TGCAGTGCAGACGGGGGCCCGGGGGGATCCACTGAAGCTTTCTTT; cdr3_aa: CSADGGPGGSTEAFF
v_call: TRBV6-1; clone_size: many; d_call: .; j_call: TRBJ2-7; cdr3_nt: TGTGCCAGCAGTGTCTCTCAGGGGTACGAGCAGTACTTC; cdr3_aa: CASSVSQGYEQYF